The sample holds one count of the clone carrying this TCR beta chain. Trimming cost V 0 bases and J 4 bases, with 15 bases left between them. Germline CDR1 is GTSNPN and CDR2 is SVGIG (reference sequence). CDR3 length: 15 amino acids. The record originates from a study of somatic mutations in cytotoxic T cells in rheumatoid arthritis. TCRdb's copy holds only in-frame clones and misses some; the assay was immunoSEQ multiplex PCR. The data show some 13,000 clones, approximately 80% seen once. This rearrangement joins TRBV30 to TRBJ2-5, with a tentative D call TRBD2 (6 bases). Sequenced: CD8+ T cells sorted from blood. The receptor comes from an adult with rheumatoid arthritis. Written as DNA, the CDR3 is TGTGCCTGGAGTGTACTAGGACGGAGGGGAGAGACCCAGTACTTC. It codes for CAWSVLGRRGETQYF.